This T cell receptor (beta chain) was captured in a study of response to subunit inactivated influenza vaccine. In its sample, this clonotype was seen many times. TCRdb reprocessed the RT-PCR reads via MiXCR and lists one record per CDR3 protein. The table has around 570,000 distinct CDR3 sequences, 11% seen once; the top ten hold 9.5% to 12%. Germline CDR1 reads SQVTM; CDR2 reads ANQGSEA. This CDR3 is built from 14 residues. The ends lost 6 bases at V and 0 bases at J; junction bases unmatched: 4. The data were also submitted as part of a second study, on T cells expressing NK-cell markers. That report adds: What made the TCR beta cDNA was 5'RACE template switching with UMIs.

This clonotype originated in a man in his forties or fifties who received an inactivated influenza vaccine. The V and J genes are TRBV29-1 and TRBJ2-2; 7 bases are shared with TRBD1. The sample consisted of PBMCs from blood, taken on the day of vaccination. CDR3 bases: TGCAGCGTGGGACAGAACTCGAACACCGGGGAGCTGTTTTTT. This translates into CSVGQNSNTGELFF.